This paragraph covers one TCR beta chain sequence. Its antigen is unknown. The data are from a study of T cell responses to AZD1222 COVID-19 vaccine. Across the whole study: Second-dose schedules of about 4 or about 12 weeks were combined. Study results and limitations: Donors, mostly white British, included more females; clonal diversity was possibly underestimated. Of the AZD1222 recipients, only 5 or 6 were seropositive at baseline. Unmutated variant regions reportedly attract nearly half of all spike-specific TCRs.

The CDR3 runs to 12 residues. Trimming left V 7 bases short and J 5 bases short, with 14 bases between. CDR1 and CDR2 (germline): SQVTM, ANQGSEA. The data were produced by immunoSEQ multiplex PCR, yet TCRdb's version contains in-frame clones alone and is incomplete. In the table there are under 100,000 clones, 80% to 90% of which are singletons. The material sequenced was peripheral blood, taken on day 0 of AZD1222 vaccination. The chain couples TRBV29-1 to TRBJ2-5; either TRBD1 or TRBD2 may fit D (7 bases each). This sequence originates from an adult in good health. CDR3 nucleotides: TGCAGCGCCAACCAGGGGGGGGAGACCCAGTACTTC. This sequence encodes CSANQGGETQYF.